The T cell receptor (beta chain) under discussion was sequenced for a study of OX40 agonist ivuxolimab in advanced cancers. Trimming left V 8 bases short and J 1 base short, with 13 bases between. Germline CDR1 is KGHSH and CDR2 is LQKENI. The CDR3 loop spans 14 amino acids. The table came from immunoSEQ multiplex PCR; TCRdb's copy has only in-frame clones and leaves some out. The sample shows 70,000 or so clones, around 87% of them seen only once. It was autoimmune disease history or systemic immunosuppression that excluded patients. This receptor was obtained from an adult with an advanced solid tumor such as melanoma, head and neck, liver or kidney cancer. This specimen was CD4+ or CD8+ T cells sorted from blood, taken in a trial of the OX40 agonist ivuxolimab. This chain joins TRBV18 and TRBJ2-3; weak D call: TRBD2 (6 bases). CDR3 coding DNA: TGTGCCAGCGCGCTGGGGGGTGGCACAGATACGCAGTATTTT. This encodes CASALGGGTDTQYF.